Described below is a single TCR beta chain sequence and its context. As yet, its antigen is unknown. V lost 4 bases and J lost 6, with 12 bases in between. Germline CDR1 reads SGHRS; CDR2 reads YFSETQ. There are 13 residues in the CDR3. This sample is drawn from a study of PD-L1 blockade in urothelial cancer. As for the study in general: Patients went on atezolizumab in 2014, receiving 1,200 mg intravenously every 3 weeks. Study patients had been treated with 0 to 3 previous chemotherapy regimens. Broader study findings: Clonality of blood TCR below the median before treatment predicted better survival.

Only in-frame clones appear in the TCRdb table, and some are missing; sequencing was by immunoSEQ multiplex PCR. The sample yields some 45,000 clones, more than 70% seen once. Anywhere from 1 to 8 samples came from each patient, spanning pretreatment and on-treatment. The sample was PBMCs, taken around atezolizumab (anti-PD-L1) treatment. The chain combines TRBV5-1 with TRBJ2-3; D is ambiguous. This TCR was recovered from a man older than 75 with urothelial cancer. CDR3 loop: CASSATMRDTQYF. DNA of the CDR3: TGCGCCAGCAGCGCGACGATGCGGGATACGCAGTATTTT.